A single sample gave rise to the 14 T cell receptor beta chains below, sequenced in a study of T cell responses to AZD1222 COVID-19 vaccine. TCRdb's table, derived via immunoSEQ multiplex PCR, lists solely in-frame clones and lacks some. The sample lists 130,000 to 150,000 clones; 88% were seen once. The sequences come from peripheral blood, collected on day 0 of AZD1222 vaccination. All receptors come from an adult in good health.

The chain carries TRBV12-3 or TRBV12-4 and TRBJ1-2; perhaps TRBD1 as D (5 bases). This CDR3 is built from 13 residues. Trimming left V 1 base short and J 7 bases short, with 10 bases between. The CDR3 bases are TGTGCCAGCAGTTTAGGGCAGGGTGGTGGCTACACCTTC. Protein: CASSLGQGGGYTF.

The CDR3 DNA reads as TGCAGTGCAATCATGAACACTGAAGCTTTCTTT. It specifies CSAIMNTEAFF. V and J are TRBV20-1 and TRBJ1-1; no firm D call. The CDR3 consists of 11 residues. The V and J ends lost 6 bases and 0 bases respectively, with 5 bases between them. In germline, CDR1 is DFQATT, CDR2 SNEGSKA (reference sequence).

The chain recombines TRBV7-8 with TRBJ1-6, with a weak D call TRBD1 (5 bases). V was cut by 1 base and J by 9 bases, with 16 bases left in between. The CDR3 is made up of 16 amino acids. CDR1 and CDR2 (germline): SGHVS, FQNEAQ. In DNA form, the CDR3 reads TGTGCCAGCAGCTTAGTGGGCGGGACTCAGGGTTCACCCCTCCACTTT. Protein sequence: CASSLVGGTQGSPLHF.

J is TRBJ2-3 and V is TRBV10-2, with 10 bases identical to TRBD2. This CDR3 region has 15 residues. From germline, CDR1 is WSHSY and CDR2 SAAADI. Unmatched junction bases numbered 8, after V lost 0 bases and J lost 11 bases. The chain's CDR3 is CASSESALAGAGQYF. CDR3 DNA sequence: TGCGCCAGCAGTGAGTCGGCGCTAGCGGGGGCGGGGCAGTATTTT.

The CDR3 DNA reads as TGTGCCAGCAGCCCTTGGACAGAGAGACGGGAAGTAAGATACTTC. Protein product: CASSPWTERREVRYF. The rearrangement links TRBV5-4 to TRBJ2-7; weak D call: TRBD1 (6 bases). The CDR3 runs 15 residues. V gave up 4 bases and J gave up 13 bases, with 27 bases separating them. Germline CDR1 is SGHNT and CDR2 is YYREEE (reference sequence).

The chain uses TRBV19 and TRBJ1-4, with TRBD1 matching 7 bases. The V segment lost 8 bases and the J segment 8 bases; nucleotides outside the gene matches: 8. Germline loops: CDR1 LNHDA, CDR2 SQIVND (reference sequence). The CDR3 spans 13 residues. The DNA of the CDR3 is TGTGCCAGTCGTGACAGGGAAAGAGAAAAACTGTTTTTT. Translated, it gives CASRDREREKLFF.

The CDR3, as DNA: TGTGCCAGCAGCCAAGAGGACAGGGCGGGTCAGCCCCAGCATTTT. It yields the protein CASSQEDRAGQPQHF. This chain links TRBV4-2 with TRBJ1-5; 8 bases line up with TRBD1. Per the germline V gene, CDR1 is LGHNA and CDR2 is YNFKEQ. Losses at the gene ends were 0 bases for V and 6 bases for J; bases not matched to a gene: 4. The CDR3 has 15 residues.

The chain carries TRBV6-4 and TRBJ1-5; D remains ambiguous. Germline V gives CDR1 MRHNA, CDR2 SNTAGT. The ends were cut back, 4 bases at V and 6 bases at J, with 10 bases in the middle. This CDR3 region has 13 residues. The chain's CDR3 is CASSVGEGQPQHF. In DNA, the CDR3 is TGTGCCAGCAGTGTGGGAGAAGGTCAGCCCCAGCATTTT.

CDR3 bases: TGTGCCAGCAGTCCTATCAGAGGGGTCAATCAGCCCCAGCATTTT. This translates into CASSPIRGVNQPQHF. This chain links TRBV5-8 with TRBJ1-5; the D gene is possibly TRBD1 (5 bases). V shed 5 bases and J shed 3 bases, with 15 bases lying between them. The CDR3 has 15 residues. The germline CDR1 and CDR2 sequences are SGHTS and YDEGEE.

The rearrangement joins TRBV7-2 to TRBJ1-1; D remains ambiguous. The CDR3 is 13 amino acids. The V gene lost 7 bases and the J gene lost 2 bases, with 11 bases spanning the gap. Germline CDR1 SGHTA, CDR2 FQGNSA. The CDR3: CASNKIGNTEAFF. The CDR3 DNA sequence: TGTGCCAGCAACAAAATTGGAAACACTGAAGCTTTCTTT.

This clone was counted a single time. The rearrangement joins TRBV6-5 to TRBJ1-2; D is uncertain. The CDR3 sequence is 16 residues long. V dropped 0 bases and J dropped 0 bases, with 11 bases sitting between them. CDR1 is MNHEY, CDR2 SVGAGI, per germline. This chain's CDR3 is CASSYSWQLTNYGYTF. In nucleotides, the CDR3 is TGTGCCAGCAGTTACTCGTGGCAGCTCACTAACTATGGCTACACCTTC.

This clone appeared a few times. The chain has TRBV28 and TRBJ1-5, with D tentatively TRBD1 (5 bases). The CDR3 contains 19 residues. The germline V and J ends were trimmed by 6 bases and 2 bases, with 26 bases remaining between them. Germline CDR1 is MDHEN and CDR2 is SYDVKM. DNA for the CDR3: TGTGCCAGCAGCCCCCCGGAGACACCACGGGGGGTTGGCAATCAGCCCCAGCATTTT. Translated: CASSPPETPRGVGNQPQHF.

This rearrangement joins TRBV5-6 to TRBJ2-5; the D is unclear. This CDR3 is 14 amino acids long. With 1 base removed from V and 5 bases from J, the gap between germline ends came to 12 bases. Per the germline V gene, CDR1 is SGHDT and CDR2 is YYEEEE. The CDR3 DNA is TGTGCCAGCAGCTTGTTTGGGGTTCGGGAGACCCAGTACTTC. The encoded protein is CASSLFGVRETQYF. Together with reference TRBV5-6 and TRBJ2-5, the CDR3 gives the full variable domain: DAGVTQSPTHLIKTRGQQVTLRCSPKSGHDTVSWYQQALGQGPQFIFQYYEEEERQRGNFPDRFSGHQFPNYSSELNVNALLLGDSALYLCASSLFGVRETQYFGPGTRLLVL.

The rearrangement joins TRBV7-2 to TRBJ1-4; D remains ambiguous. Looked up from germline, CDR1 is SGHTA and CDR2 is FQGNSA. Trimming removed 5 bases from V and 7 bases from J, with 14 bases in between. This CDR3 spans 14 amino acids. This chain's CDR3 is CASSPFSVSEKLFF. The CDR3 region has the DNA TGTGCCAGCAGCCCCTTCTCAGTGAGTGAAAAACTGTTTTTT.